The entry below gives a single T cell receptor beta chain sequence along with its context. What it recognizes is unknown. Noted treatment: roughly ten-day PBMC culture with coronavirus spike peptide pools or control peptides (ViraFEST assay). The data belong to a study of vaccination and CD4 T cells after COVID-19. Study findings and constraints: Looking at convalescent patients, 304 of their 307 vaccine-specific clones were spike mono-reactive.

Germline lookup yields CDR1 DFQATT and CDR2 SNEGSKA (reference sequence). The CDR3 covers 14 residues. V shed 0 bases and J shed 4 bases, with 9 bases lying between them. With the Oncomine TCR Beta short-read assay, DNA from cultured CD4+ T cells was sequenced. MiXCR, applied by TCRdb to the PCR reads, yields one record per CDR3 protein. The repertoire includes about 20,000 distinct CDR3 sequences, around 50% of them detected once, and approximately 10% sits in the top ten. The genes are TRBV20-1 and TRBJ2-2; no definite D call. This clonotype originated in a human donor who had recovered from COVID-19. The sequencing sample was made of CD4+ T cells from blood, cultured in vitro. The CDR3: CSARDLGATGELFF. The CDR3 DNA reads TGCAGTGCTAGAGACCTCGGCGCCACCGGGGAGCTGTTTTTT.